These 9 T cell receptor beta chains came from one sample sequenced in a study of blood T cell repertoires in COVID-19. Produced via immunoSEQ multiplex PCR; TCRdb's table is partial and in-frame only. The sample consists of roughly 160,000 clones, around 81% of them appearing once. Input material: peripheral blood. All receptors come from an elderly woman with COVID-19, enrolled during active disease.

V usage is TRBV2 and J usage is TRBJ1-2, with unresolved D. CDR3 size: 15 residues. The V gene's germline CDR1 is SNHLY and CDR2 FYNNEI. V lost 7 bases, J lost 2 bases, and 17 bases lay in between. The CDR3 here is CASKVETNLNYGYTF. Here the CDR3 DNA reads TGTGCCAGCAAGGTTGAGACAAACCTAAACTATGGCTACACCTTC.

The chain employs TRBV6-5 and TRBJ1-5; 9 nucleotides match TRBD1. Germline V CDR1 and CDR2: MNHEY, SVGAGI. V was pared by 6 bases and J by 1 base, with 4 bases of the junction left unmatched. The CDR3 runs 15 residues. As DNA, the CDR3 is TGTGCCAGCAGCCGGGACAGGGAAAGCAATCAGCCCCAGCATTTT. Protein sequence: CASSRDRESNQPQHF.

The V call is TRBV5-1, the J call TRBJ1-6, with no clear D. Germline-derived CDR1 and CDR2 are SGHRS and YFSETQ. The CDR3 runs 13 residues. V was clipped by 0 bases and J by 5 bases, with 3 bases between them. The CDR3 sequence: CASSLANNSPLHF. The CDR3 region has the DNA TGCGCCAGCAGCTTGGCCAATAATTCACCCCTCCACTTT.

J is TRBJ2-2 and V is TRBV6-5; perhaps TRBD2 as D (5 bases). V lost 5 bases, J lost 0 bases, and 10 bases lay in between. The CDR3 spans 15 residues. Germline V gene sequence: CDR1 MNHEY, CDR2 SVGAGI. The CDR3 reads CASSRGYSNTGELFF. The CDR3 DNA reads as TGTGCCAGCAGTCGCGGGTACTCGAACACCGGGGAGCTGTTTTTT.

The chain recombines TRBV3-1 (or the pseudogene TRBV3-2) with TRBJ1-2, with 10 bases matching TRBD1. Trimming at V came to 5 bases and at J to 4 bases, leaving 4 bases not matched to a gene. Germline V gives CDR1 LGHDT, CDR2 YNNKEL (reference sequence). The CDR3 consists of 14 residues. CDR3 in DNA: TGTGCCAGCAGCGACAGGGGGCAGGGCTATGGCTACACCTTC. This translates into CASSDRGQGYGYTF.

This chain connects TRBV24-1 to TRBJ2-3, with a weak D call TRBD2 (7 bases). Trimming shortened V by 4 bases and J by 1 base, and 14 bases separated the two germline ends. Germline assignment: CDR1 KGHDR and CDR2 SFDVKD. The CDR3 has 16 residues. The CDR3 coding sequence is TGTGCCACCAGTGACTCAAAGGGGGGGGGCACAGATACGCAGTATTTT. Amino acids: CATSDSKGGGTDTQYF.

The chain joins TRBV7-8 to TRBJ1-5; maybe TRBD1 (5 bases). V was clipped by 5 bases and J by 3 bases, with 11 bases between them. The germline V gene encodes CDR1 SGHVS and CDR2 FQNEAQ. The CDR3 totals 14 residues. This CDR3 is CASSPGGSNQPQHF. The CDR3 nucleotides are TGTGCCAGCAGCCCGGGGGGGTCCAATCAGCCCCAGCATTTT.

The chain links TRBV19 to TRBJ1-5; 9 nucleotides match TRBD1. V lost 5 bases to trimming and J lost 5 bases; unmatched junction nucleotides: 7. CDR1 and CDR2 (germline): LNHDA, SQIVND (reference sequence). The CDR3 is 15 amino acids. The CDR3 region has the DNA TGTGCCAGTAGTGGACAGGGGAGTTTGGATCAGCCCCAGCATTTT. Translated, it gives CASSGQGSLDQPQHF.

The CDR3 DNA sequence: TGTGCCAGCAGCCAAGAACGGAGCCAGGGCCCCTACGAGCAGTACTTC. Translating it yields CASSQERSQGPYEQYF. This chain connects TRBV4-2 to TRBJ2-7; D perhaps matches TRBD1 (5 bases). The CDR3 covers 16 residues. CDR1 and CDR2 from the germline V gene are LGHNA and YNFKEQ. V was pared by 0 bases and J by 2 bases, with 14 bases between.